Following are 18 T cell receptor beta chains from one sample sequenced in a study of OX40 agonist ivuxolimab in advanced cancers. Library preparation was by the immunoSEQ multiplex PCR assay. Here the immuneACCESS table is served through TCRdb, limited to in-frame sequences with V and J called. Missing clones are a known gap in these copies; in checked studies unresolved V genes cover under half, and the rest lacks a known reason. The sample has about 59,000 clones on record, approximately 83% of them singletons. The leading ten clones occupy approximately 0.64% of the sample. The sequenced sample was CD4+ or CD8+ T cells sorted from blood, obtained in a trial of the OX40 agonist ivuxolimab. These receptors were obtained from an adult with an advanced solid tumor such as melanoma, head and neck, liver or kidney cancer.

The chain uses TRBV19 and TRBJ2-1; D is ambiguous. V was pared by 3 bases and J by 9 bases, with 15 bases between. Per the germline V gene, CDR1 is LNHDA and CDR2 is SQIVND (reference sequence). This CDR3 region has 14 residues. CDR3 in amino acids: CASSIKAAGPEQFF. In nucleotides, the CDR3 is TGTGCCAGTAGTATTAAGGCGGCCGGCCCTGAGCAGTTCTTC.

In this sample, this clone turned up a few times. V is TRBV10-1 and J is TRBJ1-4; 7 nucleotides agree with TRBD1. The length of the CDR3 is 15 residues. Unmatched junction bases numbered 11, after V lost 5 bases and J lost 8 bases. CDR1 and CDR2 from the germline V gene are WNHNN and SYGVQD (reference sequence). CDR3 protein: CASSNRRGVQEKLFF. In nucleotides, the CDR3 is TGCGCCAGCAGTAACCGCAGGGGGGTTCAGGAAAAACTGTTTTTT.

This rearrangement joins TRBV5-4 to TRBJ1-4, with D perhaps matching TRBD1 (6 bases). The CDR3 is made up of 13 amino acids. Germline V CDR1 and CDR2: SGHNT, YYREEE (reference sequence). V gave up 4 bases and J gave up 8 bases, with 12 bases separating them. The CDR3 spells CASSPGRGEKLFF. In DNA form, the CDR3 reads TGTGCCAGCAGCCCGGGCAGGGGAGAAAAACTGTTTTTT.

The CDR3 spells CASSYTGTGNTIYF. The CDR3 nucleotides are TGTGCCAGCAGTTATACCGGGACTGGAAACACCATATATTTT. The rearrangement links TRBV6-5 to TRBJ1-3; unclear D gene. Germline-derived CDR1 and CDR2 are MNHEY and SVGAGI. The CDR3 is 14 amino acids. V was clipped by 3 bases and J by 2 bases, with 8 bases between them.

This rearrangement joins TRBV6-1 to TRBJ2-3, with unresolved D. The CDR3 runs 13 residues. V dropped 4 bases and J dropped 3 bases, with 8 bases sitting between them. In germline, CDR1 is MNHNS, CDR2 SASEGT. DNA for the CDR3: TGTGCCAGCAGTGCTTATAAAACAGATACGCAGTATTTT. Translation gives CASSAYKTDTQYF.

V usage is TRBV5-8 and J usage is TRBJ1-3; tentative D call: TRBD1 (5 bases). Per germline, CDR1 SGHTS and CDR2 YDEGEE. The V end lost 5 bases, the J end lost 0 bases, and 18 bases lay between the germline ends. This CDR3 spans 17 amino acids. The CDR3 coding sequence is TGTGCCAGCAGAGGGGTCCGGCCATTAAGCTCTGGAAACACCATATATTTT. As protein: CASRGVRPLSSGNTIYF.

The V call is TRBV5-1, the J call TRBJ1-1; D uncertain. CDR3 length: 13 amino acids. Germline V gene lookup returns CDR1 SGHRS and CDR2 YFSETQ. The ends were cut back, 0 bases at V and 2 bases at J, with 5 bases in the middle. The CDR3 DNA is TGCGCCAGCAGCTTGGTTCCTAACACTGAAGCTTTCTTT. This codes for CASSLVPNTEAFF. Variable domain in full (rest from reference TRBV5-1 and TRBJ1-1): KAGVTQTPRYLIKTRGQQVTLSCSPISGHRSVSWYQQTPGQGLQFLFEYFSETQRNKGNFPGRFSGRQFSNSRSEMNVSTLELGDSALYLCASSLVPNTEAFFGQGTRLTVV.

This clone was recorded only once. This sequence joins TRBV10-3 and TRBJ2-1; 8 nucleotides match TRBD1. The CDR3 sequence is 13 residues long. V lost 7 bases to trimming and J lost 7 bases; unmatched junction nucleotides: 6. In germline, CDR1 is ENHRY, CDR2 SYGVKD. CDR3 in DNA: TGTGCCATCAATCCGACAGGGGAGAATGAGCAGTTCTTC. Amino acid sequence: CAINPTGENEQFF.

The chain joins TRBV4-1 to TRBJ2-7; TRBD1 aligns across 7 bases. The CDR3 spans 15 residues. In germline, CDR1 is MGHRA, CDR2 YSYEKL. V dropped 1 base and J dropped 3; count of bases not matched to a gene: 6. The chain's CDR3 is CASSQARDSHYEQYF. The DNA for the CDR3 is TGCGCCAGCAGCCAAGCCAGGGACAGCCACTACGAGCAGTACTTC.

V gene TRBV5-4 combines with J gene TRBJ1-2; 7 bases are shared with TRBD1. J lost 4 bases, V lost 4 bases, and 4 bases had no gene match. CDR1 is SGHNT, CDR2 YYREEE, per germline (reference sequence). The CDR3 has 13 residues. The CDR3 DNA follows: TGTGCCAGCAGCCGTCGGGACAGCTATGGCTACACCTTC. The encoded protein is CASSRRDSYGYTF.

This chain connects TRBV12-1 to TRBJ1-5. TRBV12-1 is a recognized pseudogene. The CDR3 is 14 residues long. CDR3 DNA: TGTGCCAGCAGCCCGGGACTTAGCAATCAGCCCCAGCATTTT. Its protein is CASSPGLSNQPQHF.

The chain carries TRBV4-2 and TRBJ2-1, with 10 nucleotides matching TRBD2. This CDR3 is 21 amino acids long. The V gene's germline CDR1 is LGHNA and CDR2 YNFKEQ. The V and J ends lost 3 bases and 3 bases, in that order; junction bases with no gene match: 20. CDR3: CASSHNRLAGGVLGLYNEQFF. CDR3 sequence (DNA): TGTGCCAGCAGCCACAATCGACTAGCGGGCGGGGTATTGGGCCTCTACAATGAGCAGTTCTTC.

The V and J genes are TRBV4-2 and TRBJ1-1; the match to TRBD1 covers 9 bases. This CDR3 is built from 15 residues. The germline V gene encodes CDR1 LGHNA and CDR2 YNFKEQ. Trimming removed 1 base from V and 10 bases from J; junction bases left unmatched: 10. In DNA, the CDR3 is TGTGCCAGCAGCCAAGGGGACAGGGACGGAGTGGGAGCTTTCTTT. Protein product: CASSQGDRDGVGAFF.

This clone turned up a few times. This chain links TRBV9 with TRBJ1-6; D gene uncertain. Germline V gene lookup returns CDR1 SGDLS and CDR2 YYNGEE. The V and J ends lost 0 bases and 6 bases respectively, with 4 bases between them. The CDR3 is made up of 13 amino acids. The CDR3 nucleotides read TGTGCCAGCAGCGTAGGCGCTAATTCACCCCTCCACTTT. Translated, it gives CASSVGANSPLHF. The full variable domain, its missing parts supplied by reference TRBV9 and TRBJ1-6, is DSGVTQTPKHLITATGQRVTLRCSPRSGDLSVYWYQQSLDQGLQFLIQYYNGEERAKGNILERFSAQQFPDLHSELNLSSLELGDSALYFCASSVGANSPLHFGNGTRLTVT.

The CDR3 nucleotides are TGTGCCAGCCAGTGGACTGCACGGTACAATGAGCAGTTCTTC. Encoded protein: CASQWTARYNEQFF. The J gene is TRBJ2-1, the V gene TRBV19; weak D call: TRBD2 (5 bases). With 9 bases removed from V and 4 bases from J, the gap between germline ends came to 16 bases. Germline CDR1 and CDR2: LNHDA and SQIVND (reference sequence). The CDR3 loop spans 14 amino acids.

CDR3: CASSRHGSTYEQYF. The CDR3 DNA is TGTGCCAGCAGTCGGCATGGGAGTACCTACGAGCAGTACTTC. V and J are TRBV6-5 and TRBJ2-7; D might be TRBD2 (5 bases). The CDR3 contains 14 residues. The V end was cut by 5 bases, the J end by 2 bases, with 13 bases between. The germline V gene encodes CDR1 MNHEY and CDR2 SVGAGI.

V and J are TRBV7-9 and TRBJ2-5; TRBD2 is a possible D gene (6 bases). The germline CDR1 and CDR2 sequences are SEHNR and FQNEAQ (reference sequence). The V end was cut by 5 bases, the J end by 5 bases, with 24 bases between. This CDR3 spans 17 amino acids. CDR3 in DNA: TGTGCCAGCAGCAGAACTAGCAGGAGCGGTTCTTTGGAGACCCAGTACTTC. Translating it yields CASSRTSRSGSLETQYF. Looking up the rest from reference TRBV7-9 and TRBJ2-5 gives the full variable domain: DTGVSQNPRHKITKRGQNVTFRCDPISEHNRLYWYRQTLGQGPEFLTYFQNEAQLEKSRLLSDRFSAERPKGSFSTLEIQRTEQGDSAMYLCASSRTSRSGSLETQYFGPGTRLLVL.

The CDR3 here is CATSSHRDLRGNSPLHF. The CDR3 DNA reads as TGCGCCACCTCGTCGCATCGGGATCTGAGGGGTAATTCACCCCTCCACTTT. V is TRBV10-1 and J is TRBJ1-6, with a tentative D call TRBD1 (5 bases). Trimming took off 10 bases at V and 6 bases at J, with 25 bases between the two ends. CDR1 and CDR2 (germline): WNHNN, SYGVQD (reference sequence). This CDR3 has 17 residues.